This TCR beta chain was found in a study of STAT5B mutations in CD4+ large granular lymphocyte leukemia. Regarding the study as a whole: No patients shared main leukemic clonotypes, though approximately 26% appeared at low frequency elsewhere. 8/27 top patient clones versus 2/35 control clones were TRBV06-family.

This CDR3 has 16 amino acids. V shed 4 bases and J 3 bases; nucleotides not matched to a gene: 11. Germline CDR1 and CDR2: MGHRA and YSYEKL. As to this clone: Its matching antigen is unknown.

Healthy controls were blood donor buffy coats. The assay was immunoSEQ multiplex PCR, and TCRdb's table has in-frame clones only and misses some. The sample contains some 32,000 clones, about three quarters of which appear only once. This TCR was sampled from a human donor in good health. This chain joins TRBV4-1 and TRBJ2-7; 8 positions match TRBD1. Source material: CD4+ T cells from blood buffy coats. DNA of the CDR3: TGCGCCAGCAGCCCCAGCCCCGGGACAGGCATCTACGAGCAGTACGTC. Residues: CASSPSPGTGIYEQYV.